This T cell receptor (beta chain) was retrieved from a study of T cells in Graves' hyperthyroidism and ophthalmopathy. Notes on the study in general: Most thyroid-expanded clonotypes above 0.001 were also found in blood. A model built on 13 V-J features separated ophthalmopathy from stable hyperthyroidism.

V was clipped by 6 bases and J by 2 bases, with 17 bases between them. The CDR3 has 16 amino acids. Per germline, CDR1 MDHEN and CDR2 SYDVKM. TCR beta CDR3 regions were amplified from RNA transcripts. The HTBI primer set was used in a first-round RT-PCR of the TCR CDR3. One entry per CDR3 protein, called by TCRdb with MiXCR from the multiplex PCR reads. Here the sample spans over 450,000 distinct CDR3 sequences, 17% being singletons. With duration under 3 months, ophthalmopathy was active: Clinical Activity Score at least 3, NOSPECS at least 4. Diagnoses were made from clinical symptoms, serum measures (thyroxine and TRAb), thyroid ultrasound and orbital computed tomography. This clonotype has only a few counts. Its target is not known.

The chain uses TRBV28 and TRBJ1-5; unclear D gene. Sequences were obtained from blood. This receptor was identified in a woman younger than 35 with Graves' ophthalmopathy. CDR3 residues: CASRFLSQTGNQPQHF. CDR3 in DNA: TGTGCCAGCAGGTTCCTGTCACAGACCGGCAATCAGCCCCAGCATTTT.